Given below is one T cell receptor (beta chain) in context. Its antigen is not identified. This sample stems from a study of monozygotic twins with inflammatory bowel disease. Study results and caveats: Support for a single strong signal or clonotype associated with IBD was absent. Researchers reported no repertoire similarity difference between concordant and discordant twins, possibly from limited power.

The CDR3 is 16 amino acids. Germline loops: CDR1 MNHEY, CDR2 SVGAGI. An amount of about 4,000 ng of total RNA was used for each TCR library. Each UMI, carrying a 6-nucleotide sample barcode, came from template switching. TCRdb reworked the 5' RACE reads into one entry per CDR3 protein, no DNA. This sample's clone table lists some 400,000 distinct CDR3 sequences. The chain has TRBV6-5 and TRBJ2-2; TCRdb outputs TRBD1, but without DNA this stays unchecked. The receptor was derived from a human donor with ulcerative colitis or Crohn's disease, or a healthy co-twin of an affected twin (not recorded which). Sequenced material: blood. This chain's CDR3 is CASSYSITGGTGELFF.